The clone carrying this T cell receptor (beta chain) was observed a handful of times. This sample was included in a study of regulatory T cells in long-lasting Graves disease. Researchers made TCR beta libraries by using iRepertoire HTBI primers and running Arm-PCR on CDR3 regions. TCRdb used MiXCR to reprocess the multiplex PCR reads, holding one entry per CDR3 protein. The profile shows around 450,000 distinct CDR3 sequences, around a fifth of them singletons. After removal of 7 bases from V and 7 bases from J, the junction contained 12 bases not matched to a gene. CDR1 and CDR2 (germline): LNHDA, SQIVND (reference sequence). The CDR3 has 16 residues. Specified time point: persistent/refractory GD, antithyroid drugs over 5 years with positive TRAb. The TCR library was made from RNA that had been extracted from PBMCs in TRIzol.

The TCR was taken from a female donor with Graves disease. The chain employs TRBV19 and TRBJ1-6; TRBD1 agrees at 8 bases. Sequencing used peripheral blood mononuclear cells (PBMCs), obtained when the disease was refractory, from a patient treated with antithyroid drugs. The CDR3 DNA reads TGTGCCAGTACCCATGTGACAGGGGACAAAAATTCACCCCTCCACTTT. Translating it yields CASTHVTGDKNSPLHF.